The 24 T cell receptor beta chains presented below share a single source sample, sequenced in a study of blood T cell repertoires in COVID-19. TCRdb's table, derived via immunoSEQ multiplex PCR, lists solely in-frame clones and lacks some. The sample consists of about 99,000 clones, 70% to 90% of them appearing once. The sequenced sample consisted of peripheral blood. The origin of the receptors is a human donor in a cohort sampled during active COVID-19.

The V and J genes are TRBV28 and TRBJ2-5; 7 bases agree with TRBD2. Trimming cost V 3 bases and J 5 bases; bases outside gene matches: 9. The CDR3 loop spans 15 amino acids. CDR1 is MDHEN and CDR2 is SYDVKM in the germline V gene. CDR3 sequence: CASSLAAGGYETQYF. The CDR3 DNA reads TGTGCCAGCAGTTTGGCAGCCGGGGGGTACGAGACCCAGTACTTC.

For this clone: A junction end diverges from the germline sequence, so it may reflect a read error. The chain uses TRBV5-1 and TRBJ2-1, with D possibly TRBD2 on 7 matching bases. This CDR3 has 12 amino acids. Looked up from germline, CDR1 is SGHRS and CDR2 is YFSETQ. The CDR3 loop reads CASSLGGGFRVF. DNA for the CDR3: TGCGCCAGCAGCTTGGGCGGGGGCTTTCGTGTCTTC.

Here the CDR3 reads CASTPRGETQYF. The CDR3 coding sequence is TGTGCCAGCACTCCTAGGGGGGAGACCCAGTACTTC. This chain uses TRBV7-8 with TRBJ2-5; possible D gene TRBD1, 6 bases. Germline lookup yields CDR1 SGHVS and CDR2 FQNEAQ. The CDR3 loop spans 12 amino acids. The V gene lost 7 bases and the J gene lost 5 bases, with 11 bases spanning the gap.

This chain links TRBV2 with TRBJ2-3, with D possibly TRBD1 on 6 matching bases. The ends were cut back, 8 bases at V and 2 bases at J, with 14 bases in the middle. CDR1 SNHLY and CDR2 FYNNEI come from the germline V gene. The CDR3 runs to 14 residues. The CDR3 here is CASDPGQLTDTQYF. CDR3 nucleotides: TGTGCCAGCGACCCGGGACAACTCACAGATACGCAGTATTTT.

V is TRBV28 and J is TRBJ2-6, with unresolved D. CDR3 length: 17 amino acids. Trimming stripped 2 bases from V and 0 bases from J, with 11 bases between. Germline lookup yields CDR1 MDHEN and CDR2 SYDVKM. The CDR3 DNA reads TGTGCCAGCAGTTTAGAGCAACCGTTCTCTGGGGCCAACGTCCTGACTTTC. Protein: CASSLEQPFSGANVLTF.

This sequence joins TRBV19 and TRBJ1-5; no firm D call. Between the trimmed V and J ends, which lost 0 bases and 0 bases, there was a span of 6 bases. Germline-derived CDR1 and CDR2 are LNHDA and SQIVND (reference sequence). The CDR3 runs 15 residues. The CDR3 region is CASSIDPYSNQPQHF. As DNA, the CDR3 is TGTGCCAGTAGTATAGATCCGTATAGCAATCAGCCCCAGCATTTT. The whole variable domain, remainder taken from reference TRBV19 and TRBJ1-5, is DGGITQSPKYLFRKEGQNVTLSCEQNLNHDAMYWYRQDPGQGLRLIYYSQIVNDFQKGDIAEGYSVSREKKESFPLTVTSAQKNPTAFYLCASSIDPYSNQPQHFGDGTRLSIL.

This rearrangement joins TRBV7-9 to TRBJ1-1; D call uncertain. This CDR3 has 11 amino acids. Trimming removed 3 bases at V and 3 bases at J, with 2 bases between. Germline V gene sequence: CDR1 SEHNR, CDR2 FQNEAQ (reference sequence). CDR3 bases: TGTGCCAGCAGCTTCGACACTGAAGCTTTCTTT. This codes for CASSFDTEAFF. Supplemented by reference TRBV7-9 and TRBJ1-1, the full variable domain reads DTGVSQNPRHKITKRGQNVTFRCDPISEHNRLYWYRQTLGQGPEFLTYFQNEAQLEKSRLLSDRFSAERPKGSFSTLEIQRTEQGDSAMYLCASSFDTEAFFGQGTRLTVV.

The V call is TRBV7-8, the J call TRBJ2-7; 7 bases align to TRBD1. CDR1 SGHVS and CDR2 FQNEAQ come from the germline V gene. The CDR3 consists of 15 residues. V trimming: 5 bases; J trimming: 6 bases; junction bases outside the gene matches: 13. This CDR3 is CASSPFETGLVEQYF. The CDR3 bases are TGTGCCAGCAGCCCCTTTGAGACAGGGTTGGTCGAGCAGTACTTC.

This chain joins TRBV6-5 and TRBJ2-3, with D perhaps TRBD2 (6 bases). The CDR3 spans 15 residues. Per germline, CDR1 MNHEY and CDR2 SVGAGI. Between the trimmed V and J ends, which lost 4 bases and 0 bases, there was a span of 11 bases. CDR3: CASSSFRGSTDTQYF. In DNA, the CDR3 is TGTGCCAGCAGTTCCTTCCGGGGGAGCACAGATACGCAGTATTTT.

The chain joins TRBV6-5 to TRBJ2-7, with TRBD1 identical over 7 bases. CDR3 size: 14 residues. Germline trimming cut 4 bases from V and 6 bases from J; bases unmatched to any gene: 9. The germline V gene has CDR1 MNHEY and CDR2 SVGAGI. This chain's CDR3 is CASSSGQVLIEQYF. The DNA for the CDR3 is TGTGCCAGCAGTTCTGGACAGGTTCTCATCGAGCAGTACTTC.

The rearrangement links TRBV15 to TRBJ2-5; 12 positions match TRBD1. The CDR3 covers 17 residues. V dropped 8 bases and J dropped 2; count of bases not matched to a gene: 12. Germline CDR1 is LNHNV and CDR2 is YYDKDF (reference sequence). DNA of the CDR3: TGTGCCACCTCCGGGACAGGGGGCAGGAGGGGTCAAGAGACCCAGTACTTC. This gives the protein CATSGTGGRRGQETQYF.

The rearrangement uses TRBV9 and TRBJ2-5; TRBD1 aligns across 12 bases. Germline V lookup: CDR1 SGDLS, CDR2 YYNGEE. This CDR3 is built from 16 residues. With V trimmed by 4 bases and J by 4 bases, 8 bases remained unmatched. The CDR3: CASSPGDRGLGETQYF. The CDR3 bases are TGTGCCAGCAGCCCCGGGGACAGGGGGCTCGGAGAGACCCAGTACTTC.

The rearrangement joins TRBV24-1 to TRBJ1-5, with 7 nucleotides matching TRBD1. The germline V gene has CDR1 KGHDR and CDR2 SFDVKD. Trimming cost V 9 bases and J 2 bases; bases outside gene matches: 3. The CDR3 has 13 residues. The CDR3 DNA sequence: TGTGCCACCGAAGGGGGCCGCAATCAGCCCCAGCATTTT. Its protein product is CATEGGRNQPQHF.

The rearrangement links TRBV7-9 to TRBJ1-6, with D hard to call. CDR1 and CDR2 (germline): SEHNR, FQNEAQ (reference sequence). There are 16 residues in the CDR3. With 0 bases removed from V and 2 bases from J, the gap between germline ends came to 8 bases. In DNA form, the CDR3 reads TGTGCCAGCAGCTTAGCGACGGGAGCCTATAATTCACCCCTCCACTTT. This translates into CASSLATGAYNSPLHF.

The genes are TRBV19 and TRBJ2-7, with TRBD1 identical over 9 bases. Germline values: CDR1 LNHDA, CDR2 SQIVND (reference sequence). The CDR3 contains 15 residues. With V trimmed by 7 bases and J by 2 bases, 9 bases remained unmatched. The CDR3 nucleotides are TGTGCCAGTACCAGTCGACAGGGGGGTACCTACGAGCAGTACTTC. This translates into CASTSRQGGTYEQYF.

Written as DNA, the CDR3 is TGTGCCAGCAGTTTGGACAGTCGGCGGAACACTGAAGCTTTCTTT. This gives the protein CASSLDSRRNTEAFF. This chain connects TRBV28 to TRBJ1-1; a weak D match, TRBD1 (6 bases). Trimming shortened V by 3 bases and J by 1 base, and 12 bases separated the two germline ends. CDR1 is MDHEN, CDR2 SYDVKM, per germline. This CDR3 has 15 amino acids.

V and J are TRBV30 and TRBJ1-3; no reliable D call. CDR1 is GTSNPN and CDR2 is SVGIG in the germline V gene (reference sequence). With 0 bases removed from V and 4 bases from J, the gap between germline ends came to 4 bases. The CDR3 contains 12 residues. The CDR3 region is CAWSVQGNTIYF. The CDR3 bases are TGTGCCTGGAGTGTACAAGGAAACACCATATATTTT.

This clone has just a few counts. The chain links TRBV7-3 to TRBJ2-1; weak D call: TRBD1 (5 bases). Germline V gene lookup returns CDR1 SGHTA and CDR2 FQGTGA. This CDR3 has 13 amino acids. Trimming took 5 bases from V and 10 from J, leaving 15 bases between them. CDR3 sequence (DNA): TGTGCCAGCAGCACCTACCTAGGGGAAGAGCAGTTCTTC. Its translation: CASSTYLGEEQFF.

This clone was seen a few times. J is TRBJ1-6 and V is TRBV11-2; possibly TRBD1 for D (5 bases). Trimming removed 1 base from V and 7 bases from J, with 5 bases in between. This CDR3 region has 13 residues. Germline V CDR1 and CDR2: SGHAT, FQNNGV. Here the CDR3 reads CASSLGQNSPLHF. As DNA, the CDR3 is TGTGCCAGCAGCTTAGGACAGAATTCACCCCTCCACTTT.

This clone has only one observation. The rearrangement uses TRBV28 and TRBJ1-5; D gene unclear. V lost 1 base and J lost 3, with 10 bases in between. The CDR3 has 15 residues. Per the germline V gene, CDR1 is MDHEN and CDR2 is SYDVKM. CDR3 protein: CASSLSESFNQPQHF. As DNA, the CDR3 is TGTGCCAGCAGTTTATCGGAGTCATTCAATCAGCCCCAGCATTTT.

By sample fraction, this clone is medium-sized. The chain carries TRBV4-3 and TRBJ2-7; D is possibly TRBD1 (6 bases). The germline V gene encodes CDR1 LGHNA and CDR2 YSLEER. The V and J ends lost 0 bases and 7 bases respectively, with 16 bases between them. The CDR3 totals 15 residues. The CDR3 protein is CASSQDRGGVVEQYF. CDR3 sequence (DNA): TGCGCCAGCAGCCAAGACCGTGGGGGCGTGGTGGAGCAGTACTTC.

V gene TRBV9 combines with J gene TRBJ2-6, with a tentative D call TRBD1 (5 bases). This CDR3 has 16 amino acids. V was trimmed by 0 bases and J by 2 bases, leaving 9 bases between them. Per germline, CDR1 SGDLS and CDR2 YYNGEE. The CDR3 reads CASSVAVGAGANVLTF. CDR3 bases: TGTGCCAGCAGCGTAGCCGTAGGGGCTGGGGCCAACGTCCTGACTTTC.

The rearrangement joins TRBV6-1 to TRBJ2-5; 9 positions match TRBD1. In germline, CDR1 is MNHNS, CDR2 SASEGT. The CDR3 totals 19 residues. Trimming at V came to 4 bases and at J to 11 bases, leaving 26 bases not matched to a gene. This chain's CDR3 is CASSGRTGEDVGLKFGQYF. The CDR3 DNA is TGTGCCAGCAGTGGACGGACAGGGGAAGACGTAGGACTAAAGTTTGGGCAGTACTTC.

This chain connects TRBV28 to TRBJ2-3; TRBD2 is a possible D gene (5 bases). From germline, CDR1 is MDHEN and CDR2 SYDVKM. Trimming cost V 5 bases and J 4 bases, with 13 bases left between them. The CDR3 is 14 amino acids. CDR3 amino acids: CASSSGPQPDTQYF. In nucleotides, the CDR3 is TGTGCCAGCAGTAGCGGACCCCAACCAGATACGCAGTATTTT.